These 32 T cell receptor beta chains came from one sample sequenced in a study of cytomegalovirus exposure and HLA in healthy donors. Vbeta (60) and Jbeta (13) primers were used in the PCR. This table comes from immunoSEQ multiplex PCR, and its TCRdb copy is limited to in-frame clones, with some not included. Here the sample spans 150,000 to 200,000 clones, approximately 80% being singletons. Material for sequencing was PBMCs. These receptors all stem from a woman aged 50 to 65 in good health and CMV-seropositive.

The J gene is TRBJ1-1, the V gene TRBV28; a weak D match, TRBD1 (6 bases). Trimming shortened V by 2 bases and J by 1 base, and 14 bases separated the two germline ends. Per germline, CDR1 MDHEN and CDR2 SYDVKM. This CDR3 is 16 amino acids long. The CDR3 region is CASSLGWGRGNTEAFF. DNA of the CDR3: TGTGCCAGCAGTTTAGGGTGGGGGCGCGGGAACACTGAAGCTTTCTTT.

In this sample, this clone turned up once. This sequence joins TRBV19 and TRBJ2-1; 7 bases line up with TRBD1. Trimming removed 5 bases from V and 5 bases from J; junction bases left unmatched: 6. Germline lookup yields CDR1 LNHDA and CDR2 SQIVND (reference sequence). The length of the CDR3 is 14 residues. CDR3 DNA: TGTGCCAGTAGTGACTACAGGGGAAACAATGAGCAGTTCTTC. Translated: CASSDYRGNNEQFF.

About this clone: At one boundary the junction diverges from the germline segment, which might be a read error. The J gene is TRBJ2-2, the V gene TRBV6-6; maybe TRBD2 (6 bases). Germline V CDR1 and CDR2: MNHNY, SVGAGI (reference sequence). This CDR3 contains 15 residues. The CDR3 bases are TGTGCCAGCATTTACGTCGGGGGTTACACCGGGGAGCTGTTTTTT. Its translation: CASIYVGGYTGELFF.

The J gene is TRBJ2-7, the V gene TRBV18; weak D call: TRBD1 (6 bases). V lost 5 bases to trimming and J lost 6 bases, with 11 bases between them. CDR1 is KGHSH and CDR2 is LQKENI in the germline V gene. The CDR3 extends over 12 amino acids. CDR3 DNA sequence: TGTGCCAGCTCAGCGACAGGTGGCGAGCAGTACTTC. This sequence encodes CASSATGGEQYF.

The chain couples TRBV29-1 to TRBJ2-1; 10 bases agree with TRBD1. V lost 7 bases to trimming and J lost 3 bases; unmatched junction nucleotides: 6. The CDR3 loop spans 14 amino acids. CDR1 and CDR2 from the germline V gene are SQVTM and ANQGSEA. CDR3 bases: TGCAGCGGTTGGGGGACAGGGGACTACAATGAGCAGTTCTTC. Amino acid sequence: CSGWGTGDYNEQFF.

The CDR3 DNA is TGTGCCAGCTCTTCATACAGGGCCCACGGCGGGGCTTTCTTT. This sequence encodes CASSSYRAHGGAFF. The chain carries TRBV6-5 and TRBJ1-1, with a tentative D call TRBD1 (6 bases). This CDR3 spans 14 amino acids. CDR1 MNHEY and CDR2 SVGAGI come from the germline V gene. V gave up 8 bases and J gave up 11 bases, with 24 bases separating them.

The chain recombines TRBV4-2 with TRBJ2-7, with D perhaps matching TRBD2 (6 bases). Per germline, CDR1 LGHNA and CDR2 YNFKEQ. The V and J ends lost 0 bases and 4 bases respectively, with 16 bases between them. This CDR3 comprises 16 residues. The CDR3: CASSQDFRELGYEQYF. The CDR3 coding sequence is TGTGCCAGCAGCCAAGATTTTCGGGAGTTGGGGTACGAGCAGTACTTC.

The rearrangement links TRBV6-4 to TRBJ2-1; maybe TRBD2 (6 bases). This CDR3 comprises 16 residues. CDR1 and CDR2 (germline): MRHNA, SNTAGT. Deletions cut 2 bases from V and 2 bases from J, with 13 bases between. The CDR3 reads CASSDRGSGAYNEQFF. The CDR3, as DNA: TGTGCCAGCAGTGACCGCGGTAGCGGCGCCTACAATGAGCAGTTCTTC.

The rearrangement joins TRBV13 to TRBJ2-1, with 9 positions matching TRBD1. The CDR3 spans 15 residues. The junction had 10 bases not matched to a gene; V was cut back by 6 bases and J by 7 bases. CDR1 is PRHDT and CDR2 is FYEKMQ in the germline V gene (reference sequence). CDR3 residues: CASRPPGQGSNEQFF. The CDR3 region has the DNA TGTGCCAGCAGACCGCCGGGACAGGGATCGAATGAGCAGTTCTTC.

The rearrangement joins TRBV4-3 to TRBJ2-5; weak D call: TRBD2 (6 bases). The CDR3 sequence is 15 residues long. Germline CDR1 LGHNA, CDR2 YSLEER. V lost 1 base and J lost 4, with 13 bases in between. DNA for the CDR3: TGCGCCAGCAGCCAAGGACTAGGAGTCGGAGAGACCCAGTACTTC. It translates to CASSQGLGVGETQYF.

This chain uses TRBV6-6 with TRBJ1-4, with TRBD1 matching over 7 bases. Germline V CDR1 and CDR2: MNHNY, SVGAGI (reference sequence). CDR3 size: 13 residues. J was trimmed by 5 bases and V by 7 bases; bases with no gene match: 4. CDR3 loop: CASIQGENEKLFF. CDR3 coding DNA: TGTGCCAGCATCCAGGGGGAGAATGAAAAACTGTTTTTT.

This rearrangement joins TRBV5-1 to TRBJ2-3; D unclear. V lost 4 bases to trimming and J lost 6 bases, with 12 bases between them. The CDR3 is made up of 13 amino acids. Germline values: CDR1 SGHRS, CDR2 YFSETQ. The CDR3 region has the DNA TGCGCCAGCAGCCCACACCAGAGGGATACGCAGTATTTT. It translates to CASSPHQRDTQYF.

This chain connects TRBV9 to TRBJ1-4, with 9 bases lining up with TRBD1. Unmatched junction bases numbered 6, after V lost 0 bases and J lost 3 bases. CDR3 length: 17 amino acids. CDR1 and CDR2 from the germline V gene are SGDLS and YYNGEE. The CDR3 protein is CASSVGDRVTANEKLFF. CDR3 bases: TGTGCCAGCAGCGTAGGGGACAGGGTGACGGCTAATGAAAAACTGTTTTTT.

The rearrangement joins TRBV19 to TRBJ2-7, with D possibly matching TRBD2 (5 bases). Germline V CDR1 and CDR2: LNHDA, SQIVND (reference sequence). The CDR3 length is 14 residues. With 6 bases removed from V and 2 bases from J, the gap between germline ends came to 14 bases. CDR3 DNA sequence: TGTGCCAGTAGGGTGGAGGCGGGCCCCTACGAGCAGTACTTC. Its translation is CASRVEAGPYEQYF.

The J gene is TRBJ1-4, the V gene TRBV6-1; 7 bases agree with TRBD1. The CDR3 loop spans 14 amino acids. V was pared by 2 bases and J by 7 bases, with 4 bases of the junction left unmatched. The germline gives CDR1 MNHNS, CDR2 SASEGT. The CDR3 nucleotides read TGTGCCAGCAGTGAACCGCCAGGGGGTGAAAAACTGTTTTTT. Protein product: CASSEPPGGEKLFF.

The chain employs TRBV19 and TRBJ1-2; D remains unclear. With 3 bases removed from V and 1 base from J, the gap between germline ends came to 3 bases. CDR3 length: 12 residues. The V gene's germline CDR1 is LNHDA and CDR2 SQIVND (reference sequence). The CDR3 loop is CASSILNYGYTF. Written as DNA, the CDR3 is TGTGCCAGTAGTATCCTTAACTATGGCTACACCTTC. Based on the CDR3 plus reference TRBV19 and TRBJ1-2, the full variable domain is DGGITQSPKYLFRKEGQNVTLSCEQNLNHDAMYWYRQDPGQGLRLIYYSQIVNDFQKGDIAEGYSVSREKKESFPLTVTSAQKNPTAFYLCASSILNYGYTFGSGTRLTVV.

This chain joins TRBV9 and TRBJ2-1; D is possibly TRBD2 (7 bases). Trimming took 0 bases from V and 7 from J, leaving 14 bases between them. Germline values: CDR1 SGDLS, CDR2 YYNGEE. CDR3 length: 15 amino acids. The CDR3 spells CASSVGGGWPNEQFF. As DNA, the CDR3 is TGTGCCAGCAGCGTAGGCGGGGGCTGGCCGAATGAGCAGTTCTTC.

The V call is TRBV18, the J call TRBJ2-3, with 11 nucleotides matching TRBD1. Per germline, CDR1 KGHSH and CDR2 LQKENI. The CDR3 loop spans 16 amino acids. V gave up 6 bases and J gave up 0 bases; unmatched junction bases: 5. This CDR3 reads CASSPGQGASTDTQYF. The CDR3 DNA is TGTGCCAGCTCCCCCGGACAGGGGGCTAGCACAGATACGCAGTATTTT.

The chain is built from TRBV6-5 and TRBJ1-6, with 8 bases matching TRBD1. The CDR3 contains 15 residues. The V gene end was trimmed by 2 bases and the J gene end by 10 bases; junction bases not matched to a gene: 7. The germline gives CDR1 MNHEY, CDR2 SVGAGI. This chain's CDR3 is CASSYGDRGVSPLHF. In DNA, the CDR3 is TGTGCCAGCAGTTACGGCGACAGGGGAGTGTCACCCCTCCACTTT.

The count of this clone is one. The chain links TRBV27 to TRBJ1-1, with D perhaps matching TRBD1 (6 bases). Per the germline V gene, CDR1 is MNHEY and CDR2 is SMNVEV (reference sequence). The CDR3 sequence is 16 residues long. The V end was cut by 6 bases, the J end by 0 bases, with 17 bases between. CDR3 sequence: CASSSWTVGMNTEAFF. For the CDR3, the DNA is TGTGCCAGCAGCTCCTGGACAGTGGGGATGAACACTGAAGCTTTCTTT.

This clone was detected only once. The chain has TRBV19 and TRBJ2-3; 11 positions agree with TRBD2. V was clipped by 6 bases and J by 5 bases; unmatched bases: 10. This CDR3 has 16 residues. Per the germline V gene, CDR1 is LNHDA and CDR2 is SQIVND (reference sequence). The CDR3 DNA reads as TGTGCCAGTAGCCTAGGGGGACTAGCGGCAGGAGATACGCAGTATTTT. Translated, it gives CASSLGGLAAGDTQYF.

A remark on this clone: The junction departs from germline at one end; a sequencing error may be responsible. J is TRBJ2-7 and V is TRBV29-1; 9 nucleotides align to TRBD2. The CDR3 has 11 residues. Looked up from germline, CDR1 is SQVTM and CDR2 is ANQGSEA. The CDR3: CSVVVAGVPDF. The CDR3 DNA reads TGCAGCGTTGTAGTAGCGGGGGTTCCAGACTTC.

The chain employs TRBV15 and TRBJ1-2; a possible D gene is TRBD1 (6 bases). Germline loops: CDR1 LNHNV, CDR2 YYDKDF (reference sequence). Trimming removed 1 base from V and 5 bases from J, with 14 bases in between. This CDR3 spans 15 amino acids. CDR3 loop: CATSRAGVGVYGYTF. CDR3 nucleotides: TGTGCCACCAGCAGAGCAGGGGTAGGGGTGTATGGCTACACCTTC.

Of note for this clone: The junction does not match germline at one end; this may be a read error. The chain carries TRBV7-9 and TRBJ2-6; no firm D call. This CDR3 contains 16 residues. CDR1 is SEHNR, CDR2 FQNEAQ, per germline (reference sequence). The DNA for the CDR3 is TGTTCCAGCAGCCCCCTTTGGGCCACCGGGGCCAACGTCCTGACTTTC. Translated, it gives CSSSPLWATGANVLTF.

The J gene is TRBJ2-7, the V gene TRBV10-3, with 14 bases fitting TRBD2. V dropped 5 bases and J dropped 6; count of bases not matched to a gene: 9. The CDR3 runs 16 residues. Germline CDR1 reads ENHRY; CDR2 reads SYGVKD. The CDR3 sequence is CAISPSTSGGGSEQYF. The CDR3 DNA reads TGTGCCATCAGTCCGTCGACTAGCGGGGGGGGTTCCGAGCAGTACTTC.

The chain carries TRBV27 and TRBJ2-2; 12 nucleotides match TRBD2. From germline, CDR1 is MNHEY and CDR2 SMNVEV (reference sequence). J gave up 3 bases and V 3 bases, and 11 bases lay outside the gene matches. This CDR3 has 19 residues. The CDR3 DNA is TGTGCCAGCAGTTTCCCCACCGGGACTAGCGGGCCTCACACCGGGGAGCTGTTTTTT. Its translation is CASSFPTGTSGPHTGELFF.

This sequence joins TRBV2 and TRBJ1-2; D possibly corresponds to TRBD1 (6 bases). The CDR3 contains 13 residues. V shed 8 bases and J shed 14 bases, with 24 bases lying between them. Germline V lookup: CDR1 SNHLY, CDR2 FYNNEI. The CDR3 reads CASSVLLNRVETF. The CDR3 DNA reads as TGTGCCAGCTCTGTACTCCTTAACAGGGTTGAAACCTTC.

This sequence joins TRBV9 and TRBJ2-3; weak D call: TRBD1 (6 bases). Trimming pared 4 bases from V and 1 base from J, leaving 13 bases between. CDR1 and CDR2 (germline): SGDLS, YYNGEE. This CDR3 region has 15 residues. CDR3: CASSWATGGTDTQYF. The CDR3 nucleotides are TGTGCCAGCAGCTGGGCGACAGGCGGCACAGATACGCAGTATTTT.

The J gene is TRBJ1-3, the V gene TRBV10-3; D may be TRBD1 (6 bases). Germline CDR1 ENHRY, CDR2 SYGVKD. This CDR3 is 13 amino acids long. V was cut by 6 bases and J by 8 bases, with 14 bases left in between. The CDR3 nucleotides read TGTGCCATCAGAGAGGGGGGGTCGGACACCATATATTTT. Protein: CAIREGGSDTIYF.

With respect to this clone: An end of the junction does not agree with germline; a read error may underlie this. The genes are TRBV7-7 and TRBJ2-5, with 9 bases that match TRBD1. Germline CDR1 is SSHAT and CDR2 is FNYEAQ (reference sequence). The CDR3 covers 12 residues. CDR3 DNA: TGTGCTAGCAGCTTTACAGGGGGCATCCAGTACTTC. This encodes CASSFTGGIQYF. The variable domain in full, completed from reference TRBV7-7 and TRBJ2-5, reads GAGVSQSPRYKVTKRGQDVTLRCDPISSHATLYWYQQALGQGPEFLTYFNYEAQPDKSGLPSDRFSAERPEGSISTLTIQRTEQRDSAMYRCASSFTGGIQYFGPGTRLLVL.

V gene TRBV12-5 combines with J gene TRBJ2-1; 8 nucleotides line up with TRBD2. The V gene end was trimmed by 5 bases and the J gene end by 0 bases; junction bases not matched to a gene: 0. The germline V gene encodes CDR1 LGHNT and CDR2 FRNRAP. CDR3 size: 14 residues. The CDR3 region has the DNA TGTGCTAGTGGTAGCGGGAGCTCCTACAATGAGCAGTTCTTC. Translating it yields CASGSGSSYNEQFF.

This clone was recorded once. The same CDR3 can be traced to other DNA sequences in this sample. The V gene is TRBV29-1, the J gene TRBJ1-1, with TRBD1 identical over 7 bases. Germline lookup yields CDR1 SQVTM and CDR2 ANQGSEA. V shed 8 bases, J shed 6 bases, and the junction held 9 bases outside the gene matches. The CDR3 loop spans 12 amino acids. The CDR3 loop is CSFLQGGPEAFF. CDR3 bases: TGCAGCTTCCTGCAGGGGGGTCCTGAAGCTTTCTTT.